This TCR beta chain originates from a study of regulatory T cells in long-lasting Graves disease. Documented time point: persistent/refractory GD, antithyroid drugs over 5 years with positive TRAb. The TCR library was made from RNA that had been extracted from PBMCs in TRIzol. Under American Thyroid Association guidelines, Graves' disease was diagnosed. Patients were enrolled at an endocrinology department in Xi'an, China. Arm-PCR with iRepertoire HTBI primers amplified the CDR3 regions for these TCR beta libraries. Using its own MiXCR run on the multiplex PCR reads, TCRdb lists one record per CDR3 protein. Among about 470,000 distinct CDR3 sequences listed, roughly a fifth were seen once. The table lists this clonotype with many counts. Specimen: peripheral blood mononuclear cells (PBMCs), collected when the disease was refractory, from a patient treated with antithyroid drugs. This TCR was sampled from a female donor with Graves disease.

The CDR3 reads CASSTAIRYQVYQETQYF. In nucleotides, the CDR3 is TGTGCCAGCAGCACCGCCATCCGATACCAGGTCTACCAAGAGACCCAGTACTTC. The chain uses TRBV11-2 and TRBJ2-5; D call uncertain. V lost 5 bases and J 0 bases, leaving 22 bases between the germline ends. Germline V gives CDR1 SGHAT, CDR2 FQNNGV. CDR3 length equals 18 residues.